This T cell receptor beta chain was sequenced for a study of T cells in Graves' hyperthyroidism and ophthalmopathy. About the study: Prior to any treatment, at the point of initial diagnosis, peripheral blood was collected. Study outcomes and limitations: Most thyroid clonotypes expanded above 0.001 were also detected in blood.

As regards this clonotype: Its antigen is unknown.

Disease duration was under 3 months in the ophthalmopathy patients, who also had a Clinical Activity Score of at least 3 and a NOSPECS grade of at least 4. Each diagnosis was grounded in clinical symptoms, serum thyroxine and TRAb, thyroid ultrasound, and orbital computed tomography. CDR3 length: 15 residues. CDR1 is MNHEY and CDR2 is SMNVEV in the germline V gene (reference sequence). V lost 7 bases, J lost 5 bases, and 14 bases stayed unmatched. The CDR3 regions of TCR beta were amplified from RNA transcripts. TCR CDR3 underwent first-round RT-PCR with the HTBI primer set. TCRdb reprocessed the multiplex PCR reads via MiXCR and lists one record per CDR3 protein. The repertoire includes approximately 600,000 distinct CDR3 sequences, less than 25% of them detected once, and roughly a third sits in the top ten.

This TCR was recovered from a man younger than 40 with Graves' ophthalmopathy. Sequenced input: blood. This chain links TRBV27 with TRBJ2-7, with 7 bases identical to TRBD1. The CDR3 DNA is TGTGCCAGCACCTCAAGGGGGCGACACTTCGACGAGCAGTACTTC. Translated, it gives CASTSRGRHFDEQYF.